These 12 T cell receptor beta chains came from one sample sequenced in a study of response to subunit inactivated influenza vaccine. Each CDR3 protein gets one entry after TCRdb re-called the RT-PCR reads with MiXCR. This table has around 650,000 distinct CDR3 sequences, about 15% appearing once. Sequenced material: PBMCs from blood, taken less than 13 days after vaccination. These receptors all come from a man over 45 who received an inactivated influenza vaccine.

This clonotype was counted only a few times. The chain combines TRBV20-1 with TRBJ1-1; D may be TRBD1 (6 bases). Trimming took off 2 bases at V and 4 bases at J, with 14 bases between the two ends. CDR1 is DFQATT and CDR2 is SNEGSKA in the germline V gene (reference sequence). This CDR3 has 14 residues. The DNA for the CDR3 is TGCAGTGCTAGAAGGGGAGGGGGTTCCACTGAAGCTTTCTTT. Its protein product is CSARRGGGSTEAFF.

This clonotype was detected ten times or more. The genes are TRBV7-9 and TRBJ2-7; 10 positions match TRBD2. Germline-derived CDR1 and CDR2 are SEHNR and FQNEAQ (reference sequence). This CDR3 is 17 amino acids long. The ends lost 2 bases at V and 6 bases at J; junction bases unmatched: 13. CDR3 sequence reads: CASSLRPSGSIVPEQYF. The CDR3, as DNA: TGTGCCAGCAGCTTACGACCTAGCGGGAGTATAGTACCCGAGCAGTACTTC.

This chain links TRBV10-2 with TRBJ2-7, with D possibly called TRBD1 or TRBD2 (7 bases each). The CDR3 is 16 residues long. Germline CDR1 reads WSHSY; CDR2 reads SAAADI. The V and J ends lost 8 bases and 4 bases respectively, with 24 bases between them. The CDR3 protein is CASPTSGTAGLYEQYF. As DNA, the CDR3 is TGCGCCAGCCCAACAAGCGGGACAGCGGGCCTTTACGAGCAGTACTTC.

The chain employs TRBV19 and TRBJ1-5; the D gene is possibly TRBD1 (5 bases). V was trimmed by 9 bases and J by 1 base, leaving 16 bases between them. This CDR3 contains 15 residues. Per germline, CDR1 LNHDA and CDR2 SQIVND (reference sequence). CDR3: CASDSLWGSNQPQHF. The DNA for the CDR3 is TGTGCCAGCGACTCTTTATGGGGGAGCAATCAGCCCCAGCATTTT.

This clonotype was seen only a few times. The V and J genes are TRBV4-3 and TRBJ2-1; 9 bases are a match to TRBD1. J gave up 6 bases and V 4 bases, and 1 base lay outside the gene matches. The CDR3 is 13 residues long. Germline CDR1 reads LGHNA; CDR2 reads YSLEER. The CDR3 spells CASSRDRANEQFF. In DNA form, the CDR3 reads TGCGCCAGCAGCCGGGACAGGGCCAATGAGCAGTTCTTC.

This clonotype was detected only a few times. The gene calls are TRBV7-8 and TRBJ2-3; tentative D call: TRBD2 (5 bases). V was trimmed by 0 bases and J by 3 bases, leaving 22 bases between them. This CDR3 has 19 residues. CDR1 and CDR2 from the germline V gene are SGHVS and FQNEAQ. In nucleotides, the CDR3 is TGTGCCAGCAGCTTAGCGTGGCGGTCGAGGGAGCCAAGGACAGATACGCAGTATTTT. Its protein product is CASSLAWRSREPRTDTQYF. Combining the CDR3 with reference TRBV7-8 and TRBJ2-3 gives the whole variable domain GAGVSQSPRYKVAKRGQDVALRCDPISGHVSLFWYQQALGQGPEFLTYFQNEAQLDKSGLPSDRFFAERPEGSVSTLKIQRTQQEDSAVYLCASSLAWRSREPRTDTQYFGPGTRLTVL.

The rearrangement links TRBV4-3 to TRBJ2-6; 8 bases match TRBD1. Germline CDR1 LGHNA, CDR2 YSLEER. CDR3 length equals 17 residues. Unmatched junction bases numbered 5, after V lost 4 bases and J lost 0 bases. For the CDR3, the DNA is TGCGCCAGCAGCCTGGGACAGGTTCCCTCTGGGGCCAACGTCCTGACTTTC. Translation gives CASSLGQVPSGANVLTF.

The chain recombines TRBV28 with TRBJ2-1; D tentatively fits TRBD1 or TRBD2 (5 bases each). There are 13 residues in the CDR3. Germline V gives CDR1 MDHEN, CDR2 SYDVKM. The germline V and J ends were trimmed by 6 bases and 7 bases, with 13 bases remaining between them. CDR3 loop: CASSSNWGNEQFF. For the CDR3, the DNA is TGTGCCAGCAGCTCTAACTGGGGGAATGAGCAGTTCTTC.

This clonotype occurred a few times. The chain joins TRBV6-2 or TRBV6-3 to TRBJ2-6, with D possibly being TRBD2 (6 bases). This CDR3 has 16 residues. Germline assignment: CDR1 MNHEY and CDR2 SVGEGT. Trimming pared 7 bases from V and 0 bases from J, leaving 13 bases between. The CDR3 region is CASNDPGGSGANVLTF. CDR3 in DNA: TGTGCCAGCAATGACCCCGGGGGCTCTGGGGCCAACGTCCTGACTTTC.

This clonotype was seen a few times. The chain is built from TRBV6-2 or TRBV6-3 and TRBJ2-5; either TRBD1 or TRBD2 may fit D (5 bases each). Germline V gene sequence: CDR1 MNHEY, CDR2 SVGEGT. Between the trimmed V and J ends, which lost 8 bases and 5 bases, there was a span of 12 bases. This CDR3 spans 12 amino acids. The CDR3 DNA sequence: TGTGCCAGCGGGGACCTTTTGGAGACCCAGTACTTC. Amino acid sequence: CASGDLLETQYF.

This clonotype was detected many times. The V call is TRBV20-1, the J call TRBJ2-5; D perhaps matches TRBD1 (6 bases). Trimming shortened V by 0 bases and J by 5 bases, and 25 bases separated the two germline ends. The CDR3 is 18 amino acids. The V gene's germline CDR1 is DFQATT and CDR2 SNEGSKA (reference sequence). CDR3 region: CSARDGARNTGFGETQYF. The CDR3 DNA reads TGCAGTGCTAGAGATGGTGCCCGGAACACAGGGTTTGGGGAGACCCAGTACTTC.

This clonotype has more than one count but fewer than ten. This chain joins TRBV20-1 and TRBJ1-5, with no clear D. The CDR3 consists of 13 residues. V lost 3 bases to trimming and J lost 4 bases, with 10 bases between them. Germline values: CDR1 DFQATT, CDR2 SNEGSKA (reference sequence). The CDR3 DNA reads TGCAGTGCTAGGGGAGGTGAAAATCAGCCCCAGCATTTT. This codes for CSARGGENQPQHF.